These 32 T cell receptor beta chains were sequenced from one sample in a study of T cell changes during pregnancy in multiple sclerosis (dated by TCRdb to the late 2010s). Library prep was done by the immunoSEQ multiplex PCR assay. Here the immuneACCESS table is served through TCRdb, limited to in-frame sequences with V and J called. Missing clones are a known gap in these copies; in checked studies unresolved V genes cover under half, and the rest lacks a known reason. The sample has tens of thousands of clones on record, roughly 91% of them singletons. 0.55% to 0.85% of the sample comes from the top ten. The sample here was peripheral blood, taken in the third trimester of pregnancy. Every receptor here comes from a female donor in good health, enrolled as a control in a pregnancy study.

The chain uses TRBV19 and TRBJ2-2, with 11 bases fitting TRBD1. Germline V gives CDR1 LNHDA, CDR2 SQIVND (reference sequence). J gave up 1 base and V 4 bases, and 5 bases lay outside the gene matches. CDR3 length: 17 amino acids. This CDR3 is CASSTGGTGGNTGELFF. The DNA for the CDR3 is TGTGCCAGTAGTACTGGGGGGACAGGGGGGAACACCGGGGAGCTGTTTTTT.

The chain uses TRBV11-3 and TRBJ2-3; 7 nucleotides align to TRBD2. The germline CDR1 and CDR2 sequences are SGHNT and YENEEA. The trim removed 5 bases at V and 5 bases at J, leaving 7 bases unmatched. The CDR3 loop spans 14 amino acids. This CDR3 reads CASSLGTNLDTQYF. The CDR3 DNA is TGTGCCAGCAGCCTAGGGACTAATCTAGATACGCAGTATTTT.

This chain links TRBV28 with TRBJ1-2; D is possibly TRBD1 (5 bases). Germline loops: CDR1 MDHEN, CDR2 SYDVKM. The length of the CDR3 is 16 residues. Trimming pared 10 bases from V and 8 bases from J, leaving 29 bases between. Written as DNA, the CDR3 is TGTGCCACCGAATATACAGGACCGAGAGGAAATGGGGGCTACACCTTC. This sequence encodes CATEYTGPRGNGGYTF.

The chain couples TRBV25-1 to TRBJ1-2, with 9 bases identical to TRBD1. The CDR3 has 14 residues. In germline, CDR1 is MGHDK, CDR2 SYGVNS. V lost 2 bases to trimming and J lost 6 bases; unmatched junction nucleotides: 4. CDR3 residues: CASSEGDRVHGYTF. For the CDR3, the DNA is TGTGCCAGCAGTGAAGGGGACAGGGTGCATGGCTACACCTTC.

V and J are TRBV5-1 and TRBJ1-2; 7 positions agree with TRBD1. The CDR3 is 15 amino acids. The germline V gene encodes CDR1 SGHRS and CDR2 YFSETQ. Losses at the gene ends were 4 bases for V and 5 bases for J; bases not matched to a gene: 11. The CDR3 DNA reads TGCGCCAGCAGCCTCGAGGCAGGGGGAAGGTATGGCTACACCTTC. Translating it yields CASSLEAGGRYGYTF.

The chain combines TRBV27 with TRBJ2-1; 9 bases fit TRBD1. Germline V gene sequence: CDR1 MNHEY, CDR2 SMNVEV (reference sequence). The CDR3 extends over 14 amino acids. J gave up 3 bases and V 5 bases, and 2 bases lay outside the gene matches. CDR3 DNA sequence: TGTGCCAGCAGTAGGGACAGGGTCTACAATGAGCAGTTCTTC. It codes for CASSRDRVYNEQFF.

The J gene is TRBJ2-4, the V gene TRBV4-1, with 7 bases aligning to TRBD2. V trimming: 5 bases; J trimming: 1 base; junction bases outside the gene matches: 5. In germline, CDR1 is MGHRA, CDR2 YSYEKL. The CDR3 extends over 15 amino acids. In DNA form, the CDR3 reads TGCGCCAGCAGCGACATGGGGGGGGCCAAAAACATTCAGTACTTC. It codes for CASSDMGGAKNIQYF.

This chain links TRBV5-3 with TRBJ2-7; D perhaps matches TRBD2 (6 bases). TRBV5-3 is an ORF; its function is uncertain. CDR3 length: 16 amino acids. V was shortened by 5 bases and J by 6 bases, with 24 bases between the two germline ends. CDR3 amino acids: CARSISTPTSGGEQYF. In DNA form, the CDR3 reads TGTGCCAGAAGTATATCGACACCTACCTCCGGGGGCGAGCAGTACTTC.

The chain is built from TRBV6-4 and TRBJ2-3, with D possibly being TRBD1 (6 bases). Germline CDR1 MRHNA, CDR2 SNTAGT. This CDR3 has 15 residues. Trimming shortened V by 3 bases and J by 1 base, and 11 bases separated the two germline ends. DNA for the CDR3: TGTGCCAGCAGTGAGGGGGCAGGGGGCACAGATACGCAGTATTTT. Protein sequence: CASSEGAGGTDTQYF.

The chain joins TRBV7-9 to TRBJ2-3; D unresolved. Germline lookup yields CDR1 SEHNR and CDR2 FQNEAQ (reference sequence). The length of the CDR3 is 11 residues. V dropped 3 bases and J dropped 6 bases, with 4 bases sitting between them. CDR3 amino acids: CASSFADTQYF. CDR3 DNA: TGTGCCAGCAGCTTCGCGGATACGCAGTATTTT.

The V gene is TRBV30, the J gene TRBJ2-7; D possibly corresponds to TRBD1 (6 bases). The CDR3 consists of 12 residues. V dropped 1 base and J dropped 6 bases, with 10 bases sitting between them. Germline V gene lookup returns CDR1 GTSNPN and CDR2 SVGIG (reference sequence). CDR3 sequence: CAWSAGTFEQYF. CDR3 DNA: TGTGCCTGGAGTGCGGGGACATTCGAGCAGTACTTC.

This clone showed up just once. The CDR3 DNA is TGTGCCAGCAGAAGGTTGGCACTAGCGGGAGGGAATGAGCAGTTCTTC. Its protein is CASRRLALAGGNEQFF. The chain combines TRBV4-2 with TRBJ2-1; 13 bases agree with TRBD2. Germline trimming cut 6 bases from V and 7 bases from J; bases unmatched to any gene: 9. CDR1 and CDR2 from the germline V gene are LGHNA and YNFKEQ. This CDR3 spans 16 amino acids.

The chain recombines TRBV10-3 with TRBJ1-1; TRBD1 is a possible D gene (5 bases). Germline values: CDR1 ENHRY, CDR2 SYGVKD. Deletions cut 3 bases from V and 10 bases from J, with 9 bases between. The CDR3 sequence is 11 residues long. The chain's CDR3 is CAISDLTAAFF. The CDR3 DNA reads TGTGCCATCAGTGATCTGACAGCAGCTTTCTTT.

The chain combines TRBV28 with TRBJ2-7; 9 bases are a match to TRBD2. Looked up from germline, CDR1 is MDHEN and CDR2 is SYDVKM. This CDR3 region has 16 residues. V shed 10 bases and J 3 bases; nucleotides not matched to a gene: 16. The CDR3, as DNA: TGTGCCACCAACGACCCTAGGCTAGCGGGACACTACGAGCAGTACTTC. Protein product: CATNDPRLAGHYEQYF.

This clone has just one count. The V gene is TRBV6-6, the J gene TRBJ2-7, with D perhaps matching TRBD2 (5 bases). Germline V gives CDR1 MNHNY, CDR2 SVGAGI (reference sequence). This CDR3 has 15 residues. V was pared by 0 bases and J by 5 bases, with 14 bases between. CDR3 amino acids: CASSYSRGFGDEQYF. CDR3 nucleotide sequence: TGTGCCAGCAGTTACTCGCGAGGGTTTGGCGACGAGCAGTACTTC.

This clone showed up just a few times. This chain joins TRBV19 and TRBJ2-5; 8 bases line up with TRBD1. Trimming cost V 4 bases and J 5 bases; bases outside gene matches: 0. Germline-derived CDR1 and CDR2 are LNHDA and SQIVND (reference sequence). This CDR3 comprises 12 residues. DNA of the CDR3: TGTGCCAGTAGTAGGACAGGGGAGACCCAGTACTTC. This codes for CASSRTGETQYF.

The gene calls are TRBV2 and TRBJ2-7; tentative D call: TRBD1 (5 bases). The CDR3 is made up of 13 amino acids. Germline V gene lookup returns CDR1 SNHLY and CDR2 FYNNEI. V gave up 4 bases and J gave up 2 bases, with 9 bases separating them. Written as DNA, the CDR3 is TGTGCCAGCAGTGTTAGGGGTCCCTACGAGCAGTACTTC. Its protein is CASSVRGPYEQYF. The whole variable domain, filled in from reference TRBV2 and TRBJ2-7, reads EPEVTQTPSHQVTQMGQEVILRCVPISNHLYFYWYRQILGQKVEFLVSFYNNEISEKSEIFDDQFSVERPDGSNFTLKIRSTKLEDSAMYFCASSVRGPYEQYFGPGTRLTVT.

The J gene is TRBJ1-2, the V gene TRBV5-1; 7 positions agree with TRBD1. J lost 4 bases, V lost 0 bases, and 6 bases had no gene match. CDR1 SGHRS and CDR2 YFSETQ come from the germline V gene. This CDR3 is built from 15 residues. The CDR3: CASSLAVGGVYGYTF. CDR3 sequence (DNA): TGCGCCAGCAGCTTGGCCGTAGGGGGCGTCTATGGCTACACCTTC.

This chain connects TRBV6-6 to TRBJ2-3; 8 bases are shared with TRBD2. Germline CDR1 and CDR2: MNHNY and SVGAGI (reference sequence). With V trimmed by 5 bases and J by 6 bases, 4 bases remained unmatched. The CDR3 has 13 amino acids. CDR3 DNA: TGTGCCAGCAGTCCCGGGGGGGACGATACGCAGTATTTT. It translates to CASSPGGDDTQYF.

The rearrangement uses TRBV15 and TRBJ1-4, with a tentative D call TRBD1 (5 bases). The CDR3 covers 15 residues. Germline V gene sequence: CDR1 LNHNV, CDR2 YYDKDF (reference sequence). V lost 0 bases and J 5 bases, leaving 10 bases between the germline ends. The CDR3 DNA reads as TGTGCCACCAGCAGAGAGACCGGGGGGAATGAAAAACTGTTTTTT. Protein: CATSRETGGNEKLFF.

This CDR3 reads CASSTRVGGYEQYF. The CDR3 nucleotides are TGTGCCAGCAGTACCCGCGTCGGAGGCTACGAGCAGTACTTC. This chain connects TRBV27 to TRBJ2-5; TRBD2 might be the D (5 bases). The closer fit of TRBJ2-7 to the DNA end suggests the J call may be wrong. This CDR3 is 14 amino acids long. Germline CDR1 and CDR2: MNHEY and SMNVEV (reference sequence).

The CDR3, as DNA: TGCGCCAGCAGCTTGAAAATGGAGAAAGGCCTCCCGACGGGCTACACCTTC. Amino acids: CASSLKMEKGLPTGYTF. The chain couples TRBV5-1 to TRBJ1-2; D is uncertain. The CDR3 has 17 amino acids. Germline CDR1 SGHRS, CDR2 YFSETQ. V lost 1 base, J lost 8 bases, and 24 bases lay in between.

The rearrangement joins TRBV7-2 to TRBJ2-2, with D maybe TRBD1 (6 bases). Germline-derived CDR1 and CDR2 are SGHTA and FQGNSA. The CDR3 extends over 15 amino acids. Trimming pared 5 bases from V and 1 base from J, leaving 11 bases between. DNA of the CDR3: TGTGCCAGCAGCCTACGGACAGAGAACACCGGGGAGCTGTTTTTT. It translates to CASSLRTENTGELFF.

The gene calls are TRBV25-1 and TRBJ2-3; a possible D gene is TRBD1 (5 bases). Trimming took 2 bases from V and 5 from J, leaving 8 bases between them. The V gene's germline CDR1 is MGHDK and CDR2 SYGVNS. The CDR3 extends over 13 amino acids. As DNA, the CDR3 is TGTGCCAGCAGTGAAGGGGCAAGAGATACGCAGTATTTT. Translation: CASSEGARDTQYF. Combining the CDR3 with reference TRBV25-1 and TRBJ2-3 gives the whole variable domain EADIYQTPRYLVIGTGKKITLECSQTMGHDKMYWYQQDPGMELHLIHYSYGVNSTEKGDLSSESTVSRIRTEHFPLTLESARPSHTSQYLCASSEGARDTQYFGPGTRLTVL.

This chain links TRBV19 with TRBJ2-3; maybe TRBD1 (5 bases). Trimming shortened V by 4 bases and J by 1 base, and 12 bases separated the two germline ends. The V gene's germline CDR1 is LNHDA and CDR2 SQIVND (reference sequence). The CDR3 totals 15 residues. CDR3 nucleotides: TGTGCCAGTAGTAAACAGGCTGAGGGCACAGATACGCAGTATTTT. It translates to CASSKQAEGTDTQYF.

This chain uses TRBV7-6 with TRBJ2-7; 8 nucleotides agree with TRBD2. V trimming: 5 bases; J trimming: 5 bases; junction bases outside the gene matches: 5. This CDR3 has 13 amino acids. CDR1 and CDR2 from the germline V gene are SGHVS and FNYEAQ. The chain's CDR3 is CASSPGLADEQYF. Here the CDR3 DNA reads TGTGCCAGCAGCCCCGGACTAGCCGACGAGCAGTACTTC. Full variable domain (missing parts from reference TRBV7-6 and TRBJ2-7): GAGVSQSPRYKVTKRGQDVALRCDPISGHVSLYWYRQALGQGPEFLTYFNYEAQQDKSGLPNDRFSAERPEGSISTLTIQRTEQRDSAMYRCASSPGLADEQYFGPGTRLTVT.

This clone was counted between two and nine times. The V and J genes are TRBV4-1 and TRBJ1-2, with a tentative D call TRBD1 (5 bases). The CDR3 runs 15 residues. V gave up 3 bases and J gave up 4 bases, with 15 bases separating them. The germline V gene encodes CDR1 MGHRA and CDR2 YSYEKL. The CDR3 DNA reads as TGCGCCAGCAGCCACCTTGGGGGGACTGTCTATGGCTACACCTTC. It translates to CASSHLGGTVYGYTF.

CDR3 DNA: TGTGCCAGCTCACTCGACTCGACCTACGAGCAGTACTTC. It specifies CASSLDSTYEQYF. The chain carries TRBV18 and TRBJ2-7; D gene ambiguous. The CDR3 covers 13 residues. Trimming removed 4 bases from V and 2 bases from J, with 9 bases in between. Per the germline V gene, CDR1 is KGHSH and CDR2 is LQKENI.

This chain uses TRBV7-9 with TRBJ2-2; 8 bases match TRBD1. With V trimmed by 1 base and J by 7 bases, 2 bases remained unmatched. CDR1 and CDR2 (germline): SEHNR, FQNEAQ (reference sequence). The CDR3 consists of 14 residues. The CDR3 spells CASSLGQGNGELFF. In DNA form, the CDR3 reads TGTGCCAGCAGCTTAGGACAGGGGAACGGGGAGCTGTTTTTT.

The chain recombines TRBV19 with TRBJ1-2, with D hard to call. The CDR3 extends over 15 amino acids. CDR1 and CDR2 (germline): LNHDA, SQIVND (reference sequence). The germline V and J ends were trimmed by 3 bases and 4 bases, with 15 bases remaining between them. The DNA of the CDR3 is TGTGCCAGTAGTATTGCCAGCTACGGGTCCTATGGCTACACCTTC. This codes for CASSIASYGSYGYTF.

The V and J genes are TRBV6-1 and TRBJ1-4, with D tentatively TRBD1 (5 bases). V was pared by 2 bases and J by 8 bases, with 15 bases between. The germline gives CDR1 MNHNS, CDR2 SASEGT. The CDR3 has 15 amino acids. CDR3 in DNA: TGTGCCAGCAGTGAATCGCAGGGCGGTGGAGAAAAACTGTTTTTT. Translation: CASSESQGGGEKLFF.

V and J are TRBV7-9 and TRBJ2-7, with D perhaps matching TRBD1 (5 bases). The CDR3 contains 13 residues. Germline V CDR1 and CDR2: SEHNR, FQNEAQ (reference sequence). Trimming took 1 base from V and 5 from J, leaving 9 bases between them. CDR3 bases: TGTGCCAGCAGCTTAGACCAGGGCCACGAGCAGTACTTC. Protein sequence: CASSLDQGHEQYF.